The 11 T cell receptor beta chains below all came from one sample that was sequenced in a study of siplizumab effects on memory and regulatory T cells. TCRdb's copy holds only in-frame clones and misses some; the assay was immunoSEQ multiplex PCR. The sample holds 70,000 or so clones, around 90% seen once. The sample taken for sequencing was Tregs sorted from blood. The receptors shown here come from a human donor in good health.

The chain carries TRBV5-4 and TRBJ2-4; the match to TRBD1 covers 9 bases. This CDR3 is built from 14 residues. The germline V gene has CDR1 SGHNT and CDR2 YYREEE (reference sequence). V was clipped by 4 bases and J by 6 bases; unmatched bases: 5. CDR3 DNA: TGTGCCAGCAGCACCCCGGGACAGGGAAACATTCAGTACTTC. Its protein product is CASSTPGQGNIQYF.

Points on this clone: This sample also contains other DNA sequences that code for the same CDR3. The chain uses TRBV5-1 and TRBJ1-1, with D possibly being TRBD1 (5 bases). Germline V gene data show CDR1 as SGHRS and CDR2 as YFSETQ. The CDR3 contains 13 residues. V gave up 1 base and J gave up 5 bases, with 9 bases separating them. This CDR3 reads CASSLLGGTEAFF. The CDR3 nucleotides read TGCGCCAGCAGCTTGTTGGGGGGGACTGAAGCTTTCTTT.

The chain joins TRBV19 to TRBJ2-1; 9 bases agree with TRBD2. CDR3 length: 15 amino acids. Per germline, CDR1 LNHDA and CDR2 SQIVND (reference sequence). V was pared by 1 base and J by 10 bases, with 8 bases of the junction left unmatched. The CDR3 sequence is CASSIGAGGPSEQFF. The CDR3 coding sequence is TGTGCCAGTAGTATAGGGGCGGGAGGGCCTAGCGAGCAGTTCTTC. Using reference TRBV19 and TRBJ2-1 for the parts outside the CDR3, the full variable domain is DGGITQSPKYLFRKEGQNVTLSCEQNLNHDAMYWYRQDPGQGLRLIYYSQIVNDFQKGDIAEGYSVSREKKESFPLTVTSAQKNPTAFYLCASSIGAGGPSEQFFGPGTRLTVL.

The chain employs TRBV19 and TRBJ1-2, with TRBD1 identical over 7 bases. The CDR3 length is 12 residues. The ends lost 6 bases at V and 4 bases at J; junction bases unmatched: 2. Germline CDR1 and CDR2: LNHDA and SQIVND (reference sequence). CDR3 protein: CASRTGPYGYTF. The CDR3 DNA sequence: TGTGCCAGTAGGACAGGGCCCTATGGCTACACCTTC.

The chain has TRBV7-2 and TRBJ1-2, with D hard to call. In germline, CDR1 is SGHTA, CDR2 FQGNSA. The CDR3 runs to 14 residues. V was trimmed by 0 bases and J by 4 bases, leaving 9 bases between them. Here the CDR3 reads CASSLAGSSYGYTF. The CDR3 region has the DNA TGTGCCAGCAGCTTAGCGGGGAGTAGCTATGGCTACACCTTC.

The V gene is TRBV15, the J gene TRBJ2-1, with D possibly matching TRBD2 (5 bases). CDR3 length equals 13 residues. Per the germline V gene, CDR1 is LNHNV and CDR2 is YYDKDF (reference sequence). V was cut by 8 bases and J by 4 bases, with 12 bases left in between. DNA of the CDR3: TGTGCCACCCTGGACTCCCCTTACAATGAGCAGTTCTTC. This sequence encodes CATLDSPYNEQFF.

The V gene is TRBV6-4, the J gene TRBJ2-3; a possible D gene is TRBD2 (5 bases). V was trimmed by 3 bases and J by 0 bases, leaving 16 bases between them. Looked up from germline, CDR1 is MRHNA and CDR2 is SNTAGT. The CDR3 totals 17 residues. CDR3 loop: CASSDFPAGSSTDTQYF. CDR3 coding DNA: TGTGCCAGCAGTGATTTCCCGGCGGGTTCTAGCACAGATACGCAGTATTTT.

This chain uses TRBV19 with TRBJ2-4, with a possible D match to TRBD2 (6 bases). Trimming took 6 bases from V and 0 from J, leaving 15 bases between them. This CDR3 is 16 amino acids long. Germline-derived CDR1 and CDR2 are LNHDA and SQIVND (reference sequence). The CDR3 sequence: CASSDPGLSAKNIQYF. The DNA for the CDR3 is TGTGCCAGTAGCGACCCGGGACTTTCAGCCAAAAACATTCAGTACTTC.

This sequence joins TRBV7-9 and TRBJ2-1; D may correspond to TRBD1 or TRBD2 (5 bases each). Trimming removed 1 base from V and 2 bases from J, with 9 bases in between. Looked up from germline, CDR1 is SEHNR and CDR2 is FQNEAQ (reference sequence). There are 15 residues in the CDR3. CDR3 sequence: CASSLGGSPYNEQFF. The CDR3 DNA reads TGTGCCAGCAGCTTAGGGGGGTCCCCCTACAATGAGCAGTTCTTC.

The rearrangement uses TRBV4-3 and TRBJ2-3; 9 positions match TRBD1. Germline V gene data show CDR1 as LGHNA and CDR2 as YSLEER. The CDR3 is 15 amino acids. V lost 3 bases and J lost 2; bases outside the gene matches: 3. CDR3 bases: TGCGCCAGCAGCCAGGGACAGGGAACCACAGATACGCAGTATTTT. Translated, it gives CASSQGQGTTDTQYF.

The rearrangement links TRBV7-2 to TRBJ2-7; the D gene is possibly TRBD2 (5 bases). Germline V gene lookup returns CDR1 SGHTA and CDR2 FQGNSA. Trimming stripped 3 bases from V and 3 bases from J, with 9 bases between. CDR3 length: 13 residues. The chain's CDR3 is CASSLGRGYEQYF. The DNA for the CDR3 is TGTGCCAGCAGCTTGGGTCGGGGCTACGAGCAGTACTTC.